Listed here are 9 T cell receptor beta chains from one sample, sequenced in a study of regulatory T cells in long-lasting Graves disease. Regarding time point: newly diagnosed GD, antithyroid drugs for less than 3 months. After RNA was extracted from PBMCs, the TCR library was made from it. Arm-PCR of CDR3 regions and iRepertoire HTBI primers were used to build TCR beta libraries. A single record per CDR3 protein comes from TCRdb applying MiXCR to the multiplex PCR reads. The sample carries 550,000 or so distinct CDR3 sequences, around 13% recorded once. The sample also formed part of further work on T cells in Graves' hyperthyroidism and ophthalmopathy.

Source: peripheral blood mononuclear cells (PBMCs), taken at new diagnosis, from a patient treated with antithyroid drugs. All receptors derive from a woman aged 25 to 39 with Graves disease.

The table lists this clonotype with many counts. The V gene is TRBV11-1, the J gene TRBJ1-2; D is possibly TRBD1 (5 bases). Trimming cost V 3 bases and J 6 bases, with 14 bases left between them. There are 14 residues in the CDR3. Germline V gene data show CDR1 as SGHAT and CDR2 as FQDESV (reference sequence). As DNA, the CDR3 is TGTGCCAGCAGCTTGTCTCAGGGATCCCATGGCTACACCTTC. Translation gives CASSLSQGSHGYTF. Variable domain in full (rest from reference TRBV11-1 and TRBJ1-2): EAEVAQSPRYKITEKSQAVAFWCDPISGHATLYWYRQILGQGPELLVQFQDESVVDDSQLPKDRFSAERLKGVDSTLKIQPAELGDSAMYLCASSLSQGSHGYTFGSGTRLTVV.

CDR3 in amino acids: CAWGAGASYNEQFF. CDR3 sequence (DNA): TGTGCCTGGGGAGCGGGGGCCTCCTACAATGAGCAGTTCTTC. V is TRBV30 and J is TRBJ2-1, with 8 bases identical to TRBD2. Germline V lookup: CDR1 GTSNPN, CDR2 SVGIG (reference sequence). The CDR3 spans 14 residues. V lost 5 bases to trimming and J lost 0 bases; unmatched junction nucleotides: 3.

V is TRBV2 and J is TRBJ2-7; 8 nucleotides match TRBD2. The CDR3 contains 15 residues. V shed 2 bases and J 1 base; nucleotides not matched to a gene: 4. The germline gives CDR1 SNHLY, CDR2 FYNNEI. The CDR3: CASSETLAVSYEQYF. The CDR3 nucleotides read TGTGCCAGCAGTGAAACACTAGCGGTTTCCTACGAGCAGTACTTC.

This clonotype has a count of ten or more. The chain combines TRBV7-9 with TRBJ2-1; TRBD2 might be the D (5 bases). Germline assignment: CDR1 SEHNR and CDR2 FQNEAQ (reference sequence). CDR3 length: 11 amino acids. V lost 3 bases and J 9 bases, leaving 6 bases between the germline ends. The CDR3 spells CASSLGSEQFF. DNA of the CDR3: TGTGCCAGCAGCTTGGGGAGTGAGCAGTTCTTC.

This clonotype was seen at least ten times. The chain uses TRBV20-1 and TRBJ2-2; 7 bases are shared with TRBD2. CDR1 DFQATT and CDR2 SNEGSKA come from the germline V gene (reference sequence). This CDR3 is built from 19 residues. The trim removed 0 bases at V and 0 bases at J, leaving 13 bases unmatched. CDR3: CSARDDASGRISNTGELFF. As DNA, the CDR3 is TGCAGTGCTAGAGATGATGCTAGCGGCAGAATTTCGAACACCGGGGAGCTGTTTTTT.

This clonotype was recorded many times. This chain connects TRBV30 to TRBJ2-4; 7 nucleotides align to TRBD1. J gave up 6 bases and V 2 bases, and 10 bases lay outside the gene matches. CDR1 and CDR2 (germline): GTSNPN, SVGIG (reference sequence). This CDR3 is 15 amino acids long. The CDR3 DNA reads TGTGCCTGGAGTAAAGGACAGGCGATTTCAAACATTCAGTACTTC. As protein: CAWSKGQAISNIQYF.

J is TRBJ2-7 and V is TRBV19; 8 nucleotides align to TRBD1. J gave up 2 bases and V 4 bases, and 13 bases lay outside the gene matches. The CDR3 spans 17 residues. The germline V gene encodes CDR1 LNHDA and CDR2 SQIVND (reference sequence). CDR3 protein: CASSTLLDRGPTYEQYF. CDR3 nucleotides: TGTGCCAGTAGTACTCTTCTCGACAGGGGACCGACCTACGAGCAGTACTTC.

The table lists this clonotype with many counts. The V gene is TRBV2, the J gene TRBJ2-6; tentatively, D is TRBD1 or TRBD2 (5 bases each). V shed 3 bases and J shed 2 bases, with 8 bases lying between them. Germline loops: CDR1 SNHLY, CDR2 FYNNEI. This CDR3 region has 15 residues. This CDR3 is CASSDGGTGANVLTF. CDR3 in DNA: TGTGCCAGCAGTGATGGGGGTACTGGGGCCAACGTCCTGACTTTC.

V and J are TRBV6-2 or TRBV6-3 and TRBJ2-1; D may be TRBD2 (6 bases). CDR1 is MNHEY, CDR2 SVGEGT, per germline. The V end lost 7 bases, the J end lost 6 bases, and 25 bases lay between the germline ends. The CDR3 has 17 amino acids. In nucleotides, the CDR3 is TGTGCCAGCACTGAGACTAGATCCCCCCCCCTCGGCAATGAGCAGTTCTTC. Translated, it gives CASTETRSPPLGNEQFF.